This entry concerns a single T cell receptor beta chain. This clone was seen once. Its antigen specificity is not known. There are no base qualities to consult, and no much larger clone falls within one base. Library method: the immunoSEQ multiplex PCR assay. For the multiplex PCR, a mixture combining 60 forward primers for TCR Vbeta segments and 13 reverse primers for TCR Jbeta segments was used. The CDR3 region of rearranged TCR beta genes was amplified from genomic DNA by a multiplex PCR assay. Amplified TCR beta libraries were sequenced as 87-base-pair reads on the Illumina HiSeq System. Regarding the original processing steps: A later analysis counted 65 million to 90 million unique TCR beta chains across the 550 to 750 repertoires, and 10 million to 12 million of these chains were shared by at least two donors. A nearest-neighbor algorithm error-corrected the raw reads and collapsed the reads into unique sequences, merging closely related sequences to remove PCR and sequencing errors. V, D and J gene segments were assigned by aligning CDR3 sequences to IMGT reference sequences. For a sequence to be retained, a match of at least six nucleotides was required to both a V gene segment and a J gene segment. Rearrangements were classified as productive when the CDR3 lacked stop codons and remained in frame with V and J, and all other rearrangements were classified as non-productive. CDR3 was defined by IMGT convention, running from the second conserved V-encoded cysteine to the conserved J-encoded phenylalanine. In an earlier analysis of more than 550 of the donors, sequences lacking an unambiguous match to a single V gene segment were excluded. In an earlier analysis of some 590 of the donors, a V segment was called functional when productive rearrangements were above 56.7%, and segregating when the standard deviation between donors exceeded 5%. A statistical classification framework was built for diagnosing cytomegalovirus status from the catalog of TCR beta chain sequences. A later analysis assigned V and J genes by comparing TCR nucleotide sequences with IMGT/GENE-DB human TR gene sequences. In a later analysis, CDR3 sequences and most-parsimonious VDJ recombination scenarios were assigned using the TCRdist pipeline. In a later analysis, each TCR beta chain was defined by its CDR3 amino acid sequence together with its V-gene family, and reads without a unique V-gene family were excluded. A later analysis removed 500 to 600 highly shared, low-generation-probability nucleotide sequences to deal with suspected cross-contamination and a sequencing artifact. For each public chain, a later analysis derived a clonal expansion index from normalized ranks of inferred template counts within each repertoire. In a later analysis, generation probabilities were computed with a VDJ recombination model fitted to out-of-frame rearrangements, and the resulting probabilities were checked against IGoR. In a later analysis, TCR-TCR, TCR-HLA and TCR-CMV co-occurrence was scored with hypergeometric tests, and a repertoire-size bias correction was applied to TCR pairs. False discovery rates were estimated in a later analysis by permuting HLA or CMV assignments 20 times. In a later analysis, co-occurring TCRs were grouped with DBSCAN, and TCRdist sequence similarity was added when clustering was performed within HLA-allele-positive subsets. Co-occurrence clustering excluded repertoires with fewer than 30,000 or more than 120,000 public chains, plus five with anomalous nucleotide sharing. TCRdb mirrors the immuneACCESS table, restricted to in-frame sequences. Some clones are absent from its copies; in checked studies, under half trace to an unresolved V gene, and the reason for the others is unknown. V and J calls and clone size come straight from that table; D and trimming were deduced from the DNA. For this sample the table gives 58,000 or so clones, of which approximately 71% were detected only once. Of the sample, more than 20% is held by the ten largest clones.

This specimen belongs to a study of cytomegalovirus exposure and HLA in healthy donors (dated by TCRdb to the late 2010s). At the level of the whole study: According to an earlier analysis of a few hundred of the donors, some 180 million T cells yielded 95 million to 140 million unique TCR beta sequences and approximately 300 Gb of sequence data. All discovery cohort repertoires had been generated on a single sequencing platform. A later analysis re-examined previously published TCR beta repertoires from more than 650 donors and added high-resolution HLA genotyping to investigate patterns of TCR occurrence. To decide whether each TCR beta V gene segment behaved as functional or pseudogenic, an earlier analysis of approximately 620 of the donors relied on high-throughput TCR beta sequencing. Donor age, sex, ethnicity and CMV serostatus were compiled together with the repertoire data. An early release that covered fewer than 750 HLA-typed donors contained around 330 gigabases of sequencing data and tens of millions of unique TCR sequences. Class I and class II HLA loci were covered by the typing at four-digit resolution. In a later genetic analysis, genome-wide SNP genotypes for about three fifths of the roughly 670 donors were used, and that subset was treated as a discovery cohort. Along with the approximately 700-subject first cohort, a separate validation cohort of about 110 different subjects was used. The aim of the study was to test whether cataloging public T cell receptors could identify signatures of past pathogen exposure. On average, around 240,000 unique TCR beta nucleotide sequences were sequenced per donor among 300 to 500 genotyped donors of the cohort, with roughly 18% of those sequences being non-productive. The number of typed donors differed by locus: about 620-640 for A, B, C, DRB1 and DQB1; 522 for DQA1; around 580 for DPA1; and about 450 for DPB1. The study combined high-throughput TCR immunosequencing, statistical association of individual TCRs with disease status, and machine learning to predict cytomegalovirus infection status. Four to six DR-DQ haplotypes were handled as single units for association and clustering, since linkage in the cohort was strong. Rather than using new phenotypic data, the later analysis identified candidate immune exposures from TCR beta sequences and from how often those sequences occurred across donors. Of the 300 to 500 genotyped donors, less than 90% were placed in the genetic ancestry cluster associated with self-reported Caucasian donors. Using immunosequencing, the study profiled T cell repertoires from about 650 subjects and related those repertoires to cytomegalovirus serostatus. Here is what the overall study found, with its caveats: According to a later analysis, parvovirus B19, influenza, CMV and Epstein-Barr virus appeared linked to several top co-occurrence clusters. Because some donors lacked HLA typing at each locus, the association tests relied only on the typed subset. A later analysis associated 17,000 or so TCR beta sequences with specific HLA alleles at a false discovery rate of 0.05. The classifier was reported to diagnose cytomegalovirus status with high specificity and sensitivity in both the original and validation cohorts. In an earlier analysis of about 540 of the donors, most TCR beta V segments were observed in productive rearrangements about 90% or about 30% of the time, broadly matching IMGT annotations. In a later genetic analysis, fewer N-insertions in productive TCRs were reported among donors in an Asian-associated ancestry cluster than the roughly 700-donor mean. Sequencing depth was assumed to be roughly uniform across donors in the presence/absence analyses, though that assumption may not hold. In a later analysis, most CMV-associated TCR beta chains were found to appear HLA-restricted, with HLA associations seemingly driven largely by CMV exposure. A further reported finding was that TCR beta sequences accurately predicted the HLA-A and HLA-B alleles for most subjects in the first cohort. A few of the identified cytomegalovirus-associated TCR beta chains were confirmed in vitro to be specific for cytomegalovirus antigens. Compared with equally common non-associated chains, HLA-associated TCR beta chains in a later analysis were more clonally expanded and had lower generation probabilities. An association between a missense DCLRE1C variant and V-gene and J-gene trimming of TCR beta chains was found in a later genetic analysis and replicated in an independent cohort. When HLA alleles, especially DR and DQ, strongly co-occurred, TCR associations were difficult to assign to individual alleles. Because counts were too low, roughly 17 rarely observed V segments, including chromosome 9 orphons, were left out of the earlier analysis of 587 of the donors. CMV serostatus was the only immune exposure information available for the cohort. A cluster of highly shared sequence variants was judged likely to represent a technical artifact of the sequencing pipeline. According to the authors, the approach could potentially be generalized to other disease states and immunological phenotypes. Only TCR beta chains were sequenced in this cohort, and the absence of alpha or paired-chain data limited detectable features. A later analysis found that TCR association rates varied across HLA loci, with DRB1 alleles showing the most associated TCRs and HLA-C alleles the fewest. While some public TCRs were present in many individuals, most TCR sequences turned up only very rarely across donors. The study gave a list of 150 to 200 TCR beta chains associated with cytomegalovirus. Linkage disequilibrium might explain the correlated functional status among segregating V segments, but an unknown experimental factor could not be excluded.

The cohort consisted of 650 to 700 healthy bone marrow donors. At the time of sampling, every cohort member was nominally healthy, though immune exposures that went unrecorded were likely present. The donor was CMV seropositive and was included in the group of 300 or so seropositive cohort members. Each donor provided a peripheral blood sample, and peripheral blood mononuclear cells were used for TCR beta sequencing. The Qiagen DNeasy Blood Extraction Kit was used to extract genomic DNA from the blood cell samples. Sequencing was done on a sample of PBMCs. The receptor was derived from a man in his forties or fifties in good health and CMV-seropositive.

The sequenced DNA is TGTGCCAGCAGTGTCCACAGGGGGGGCTCCTACGAGCAGTACTTC. This encodes CASSVHRGGSYEQYF. The V gene is TRBV6-1 and the J gene is TRBJ2-7; TRBD1 is perhaps the D gene, given 8 matching bases. The CDR3 spans 15 residues, from the cysteine through the phenylalanine. The read is trimmed to its CDR3 DNA, 45 bases read in frame from base 1. CDR1 MNHNS and CDR2 SASEGT are derived from the germline V gene. Trimming takes 4 bases from V and 0 bases from J, and the germline ends sit 13 bases apart.